These T cell receptor beta chains were read from a single sample in a study of T cells in Graves' hyperthyroidism and ophthalmopathy. MiXCR, run by TCRdb on the multiplex PCR reads, gives a single entry per CDR3 protein. The sample has hundreds of thousands of distinct CDR3 sequences; 45% are singletons. The sample consisted of peripheral blood or thyroid tissue (not recorded which). The origin of the receptors is an adult man with Graves' disease, either hyperthyroidism or ophthalmopathy (not recorded which). The conserved cysteine and the conserved F or W are not part of the CDR3 here.

j_gene: TRBJ2-7; v_gene: TRBV10-3; CDR3aa: AISDVLASYEQY
j_gene: TRBJ2-2; v_gene: TRBV7-2; CDR3aa: ASSLIGVGELF
j_gene: TRBJ1-2; v_gene: TRBV9; CDR3aa: ASSAYPEGYT
j_gene: TRBJ1-1; v_gene: TRBV2; CDR3aa: ASWTGVRNTEAF
j_gene: TRBJ1-6; v_gene: TRBV20-1; CDR3aa: SARGLRGSSYNSPLH
j_gene: TRBJ2-5; v_gene: TRBV20-1; CDR3aa: SARGTGGGETQY
j_gene: TRBJ1-2; v_gene: TRBV10-2; CDR3aa: ASSGASGGYGYT
j_gene: TRBJ1-5; v_gene: TRBV15; CDR3aa: ATSRDPTNARGPQH
j_gene: TRBJ1-6; v_gene: TRBV9; CDR3aa: ASSQGTGGLPLH
j_gene: TRBJ2-5; v_gene: TRBV29-1; CDR3aa: SVEPGRGERDQY
j_gene: TRBJ1-4; v_gene: TRBV7-9; CDR3aa: ASSGGQGAAANEKLF
j_gene: TRBJ2-5; v_gene: TRBV25-1; CDR3aa: ASSEGRDRAGETQY
j_gene: TRBJ1-1; v_gene: TRBV2; CDR3aa: ASRLIQNTEAF
j_gene: TRBJ2-7; v_gene: TRBV6-6; CDR3aa: ASSLGTGEYEQY
j_gene: TRBJ1-5; v_gene: TRBV7-9; CDR3aa: ASSLFVGRRENQPQH
j_gene: TRBJ1-5; v_gene: TRBV12-3/TRBV12-4; CDR3aa: ASSLEQVSNQPQH
j_gene: TRBJ1-2; v_gene: TRBV15; CDR3aa: ATSRAGGNYGYT